The entry below gives a single TCR beta chain sequence along with its context. Its recognized antigen is unknown. The CDR3 does not close with the conserved phenylalanine or tryptophan, likely indicating a read error. According to the study, the label for this sample's treatment or condition signals: allogeneic hematopoietic cell transplantation with graft depleted of TCRalphabeta T cells and CD19 B cells. The transplant recipients were children given TCRalphabeta/CD19-depleted allogeneic hematopoietic cell grafts. The sample comes from a study of T-cell reconstitution after alpha-beta-depleted transplantation in children (dated by TCRdb to 2015 to 2016). Regarding the study in general: T-cell immune reconstitution after TCRalphabeta/CD19-depleted allogeneic hematopoietic cell transplantation in children was quantitatively tracked in the study by means of TCR repertoire profiling. Findings and caveats that apply to the study as a whole: About two months after transplant, the apparently early recovery of alphabetaT-cell counts reportedly depended on just several hundred clones that had expanded rapidly and came from non-depleted graft cells. Hyperexpanded clone frequencies declined over subsequent months; after one year, T-cell counts and TCRbeta diversity were mostly attributed to newly produced T cells. The high TCRbeta diversity at day 60 in some patients was ascribed to recipient T cells and intrathymic progenitors that had survived conditioning.

The protocol used for the library was PCR. The sequencer listed for this sample is Illumina HiSeq 2500. Molecular barcoding was employed in the preparation of TCR libraries, with unique molecular identifiers being used to normalize TCRbeta repertoire quantification. The public reads were run again by TCRdb, first through fastp at Q25 and then through MiXCR, and only productive beta chains were kept. When rows share a CDR3 protein, they turn into one entry using the most common DNA and genes. The sample table holds 200,000 or so distinct CDR3 sequences, of which about 7% were seen once. About 6% of the sample is in the top ten clones. CDR1 and CDR2 were assigned from the germline V gene (reference sequence) as GTSNPN and SVGIG. A total of 12 residues make up the CDR3, ends included. The only DNA kept is the CDR3, 36 bases in frame from the first base. At the junction V is shortened by 0 bases and J by 11 bases, with 13 bases in between.

The TCR was taken from a boy aged 2 to 10 with acute lymphoblastic leukemia, due to receive a stem cell transplant. The chain links TRBV30 with TRBJ1-1; TRBD1 is a weak D gene call, 5 bases matching. The material sequenced was PBMCs, taken before TCRalphabeta/CD19-depleted stem cell transplant. Read as DNA, the sequence is TGTGCCTGGAGTGTACCGCCGGACAAGGCTTTCTCT. Its protein is CAWSVPPDKAFS.